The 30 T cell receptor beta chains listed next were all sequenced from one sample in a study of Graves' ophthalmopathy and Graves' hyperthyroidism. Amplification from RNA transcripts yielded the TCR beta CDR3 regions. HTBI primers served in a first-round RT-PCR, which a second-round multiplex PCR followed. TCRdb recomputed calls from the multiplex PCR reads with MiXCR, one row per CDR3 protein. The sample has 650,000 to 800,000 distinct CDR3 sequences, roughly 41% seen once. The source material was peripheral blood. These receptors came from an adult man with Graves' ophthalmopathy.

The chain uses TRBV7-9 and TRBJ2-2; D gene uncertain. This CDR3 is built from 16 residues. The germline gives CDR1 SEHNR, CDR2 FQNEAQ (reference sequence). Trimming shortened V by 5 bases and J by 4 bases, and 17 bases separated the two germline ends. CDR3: CASSQDRRRSTGELFF. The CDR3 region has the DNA TGTGCCAGCAGCCAAGATCGACGCAGGAGCACCGGGGAGCTGTTTTTT. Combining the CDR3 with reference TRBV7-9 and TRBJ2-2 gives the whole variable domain DTGVSQNPRHKITKRGQNVTFRCDPISEHNRLYWYRQTLGQGPEFLTYFQNEAQLEKSRLLSDRFSAERPKGSFSTLEIQRTEQGDSAMYLCASSQDRRRSTGELFFGEGSRLTVL.

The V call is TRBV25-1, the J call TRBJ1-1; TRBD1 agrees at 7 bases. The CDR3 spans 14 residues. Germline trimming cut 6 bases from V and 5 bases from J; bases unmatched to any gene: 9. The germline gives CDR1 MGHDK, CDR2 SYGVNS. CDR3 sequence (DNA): TGTGCCAGCAGACTCGACAGGGTAGGAACTGAAGCTTTCTTT. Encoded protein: CASRLDRVGTEAFF.

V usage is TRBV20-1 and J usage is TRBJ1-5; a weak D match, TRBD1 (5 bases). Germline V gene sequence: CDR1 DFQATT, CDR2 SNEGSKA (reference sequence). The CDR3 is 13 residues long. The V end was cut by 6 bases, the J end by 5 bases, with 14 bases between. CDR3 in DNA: TGCAGTGCCAACAGGCAACCCGATCAGCCCCAGCATTTT. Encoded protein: CSANRQPDQPQHF.

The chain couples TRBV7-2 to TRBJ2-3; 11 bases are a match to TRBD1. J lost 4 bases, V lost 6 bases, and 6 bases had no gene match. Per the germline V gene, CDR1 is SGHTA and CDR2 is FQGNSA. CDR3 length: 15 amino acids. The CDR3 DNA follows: TGTGCCAGCAGTGAGGACAGGGGGCGGGCAGATACGCAGTATTTT. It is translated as CASSEDRGRADTQYF.

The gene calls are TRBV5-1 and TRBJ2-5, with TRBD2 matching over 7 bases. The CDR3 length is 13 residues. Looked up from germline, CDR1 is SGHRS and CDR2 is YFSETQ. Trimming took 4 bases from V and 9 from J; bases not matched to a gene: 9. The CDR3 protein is CASSQGVREAQYF. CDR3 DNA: TGCGCCAGCAGCCAAGGGGTCCGGGAGGCCCAGTACTTC.

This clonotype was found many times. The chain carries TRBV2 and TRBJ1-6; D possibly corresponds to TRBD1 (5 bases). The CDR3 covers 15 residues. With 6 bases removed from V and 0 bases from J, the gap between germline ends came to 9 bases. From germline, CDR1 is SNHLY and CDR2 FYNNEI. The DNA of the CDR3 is TGTGCCAGCAGAAGACAGAGCTCCTATAATTCACCCCTCCACTTT. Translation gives CASRRQSSYNSPLHF.

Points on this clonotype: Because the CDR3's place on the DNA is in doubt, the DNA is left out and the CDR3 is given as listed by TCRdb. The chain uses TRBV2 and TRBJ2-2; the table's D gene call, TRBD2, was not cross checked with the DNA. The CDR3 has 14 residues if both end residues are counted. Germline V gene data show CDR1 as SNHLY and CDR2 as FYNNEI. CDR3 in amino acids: CASSVRGGTGSCFF.

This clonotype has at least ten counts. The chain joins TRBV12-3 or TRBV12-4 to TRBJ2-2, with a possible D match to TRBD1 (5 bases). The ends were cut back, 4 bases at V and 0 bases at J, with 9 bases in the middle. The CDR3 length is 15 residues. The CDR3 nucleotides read TGTGCCAGCAGTTGGGGCAGCACGAACACCGGGGAGCTGTTTTTT. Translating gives CASSWGSTNTGELFF.

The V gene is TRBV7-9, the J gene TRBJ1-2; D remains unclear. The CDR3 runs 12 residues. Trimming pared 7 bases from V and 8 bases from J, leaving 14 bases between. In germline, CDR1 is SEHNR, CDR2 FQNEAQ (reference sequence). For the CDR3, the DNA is TGTGCCAGCATCTACACGGCCCAGGGCTACACCTTC. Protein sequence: CASIYTAQGYTF.

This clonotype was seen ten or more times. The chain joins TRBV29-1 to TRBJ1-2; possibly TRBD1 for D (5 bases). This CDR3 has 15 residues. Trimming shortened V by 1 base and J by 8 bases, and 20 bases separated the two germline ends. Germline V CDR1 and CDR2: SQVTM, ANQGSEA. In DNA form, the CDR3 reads TGCAGCGTTGAAGCGACAGCCCGGAAGGTGGAAGGCTACACCTTC. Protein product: CSVEATARKVEGYTF.

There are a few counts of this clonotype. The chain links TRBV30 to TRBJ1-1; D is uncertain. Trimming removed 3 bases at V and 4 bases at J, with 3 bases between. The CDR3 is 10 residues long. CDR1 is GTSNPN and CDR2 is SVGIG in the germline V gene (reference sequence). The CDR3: CAWRSTEAFF. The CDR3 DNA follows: TGTGCCTGGAGGTCCACTGAAGCTTTCTTT. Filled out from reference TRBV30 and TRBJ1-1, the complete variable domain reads SQTIHQWPATLVQPVGSPLSLECTVEGTSNPNLYWYRQAAGRGLQLLFYSVGIGQISSEVPQNLSASRPQDRQFILSSKKLLLSDSGFYLCAWRSTEAFFGQGTRLTVV.

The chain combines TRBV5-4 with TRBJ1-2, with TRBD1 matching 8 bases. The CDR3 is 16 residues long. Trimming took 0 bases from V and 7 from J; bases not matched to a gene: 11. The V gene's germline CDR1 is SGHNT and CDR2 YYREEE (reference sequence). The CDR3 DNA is TGTGCCAGCAGCTTGGGGCTGATGACAGGGGTCGTTGGCTACACCTTC. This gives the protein CASSLGLMTGVVGYTF.

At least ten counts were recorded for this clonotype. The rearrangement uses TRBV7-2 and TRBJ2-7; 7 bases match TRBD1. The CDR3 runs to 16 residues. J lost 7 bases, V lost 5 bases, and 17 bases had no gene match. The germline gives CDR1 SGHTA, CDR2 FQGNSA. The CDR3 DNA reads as TGTGCCAGCAGCCAAGGGGGCCAGGCTGGAGTGGGGGAGCAGTACTTC. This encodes CASSQGGQAGVGEQYF. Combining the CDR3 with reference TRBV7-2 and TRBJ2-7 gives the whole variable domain GAGVSQSPSNKVTEKGKDVELRCDPISGHTALYWYRQSLGQGLEFLIYFQGNSAPDKSGLPSDRFSAERTGGSVSTLTIQRTQQEDSAVYLCASSQGGQAGVGEQYFGPGTRLTVT.

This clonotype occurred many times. The CDR3 nucleotides read TGTGCCATCAGTGAGTCAGAGGGACAGACTGGAAACACCATATATTTT. Its protein product is CAISESEGQTGNTIYF. The rearrangement uses TRBV10-3 and TRBJ1-3; 7 nucleotides line up with TRBD1. The CDR3 runs 16 residues. With 0 bases clipped from V and 2 bases from J, the junction kept 4 bases outside the gene matches. CDR1 ENHRY and CDR2 SYGVKD come from the germline V gene.

The CDR3 region is CSVAELAGDEQYF. CDR3 sequence (DNA): TGCAGCGTGGCAGAACTAGCGGGAGACGAGCAGTACTTC. V and J are TRBV29-1 and TRBJ2-5; 11 nucleotides line up with TRBD2. The DNA end lines up better with TRBJ2-7; the J call may be wrong. The CDR3 is 13 residues long. Germline V gene lookup returns CDR1 SQVTM and CDR2 ANQGSEA.

The CDR3 sequence is CSARQGATEAFF. The CDR3 coding sequence is TGCAGTGCTAGACAGGGGGCTACTGAAGCTTTCTTT. The chain combines TRBV20-1 with TRBJ1-1; TRBD1 aligns across 8 bases. The CDR3 runs 12 residues. The germline V gene encodes CDR1 DFQATT and CDR2 SNEGSKA (reference sequence). The V and J ends lost 2 bases and 5 bases, in that order; junction bases with no gene match: 1.

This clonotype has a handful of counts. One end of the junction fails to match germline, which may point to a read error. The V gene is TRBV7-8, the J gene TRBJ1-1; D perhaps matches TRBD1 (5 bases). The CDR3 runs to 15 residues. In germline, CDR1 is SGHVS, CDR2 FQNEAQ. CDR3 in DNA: TGCGCCAGCAGCCAAGATGAGGTTGGGGGGACTGAAGCTTTCTTT. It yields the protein CASSQDEVGGTEAFF. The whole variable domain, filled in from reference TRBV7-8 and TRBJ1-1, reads GAGVSQSPRYKVAKRGQDVALRCDPISGHVSLFWYQQALGQGPEFLTYFQNEAQLDKSGLPSDRFFAERPEGSVSTLKIQRTQQEDSAVYLCASSQDEVGGTEAFFGQGTRLTVV.

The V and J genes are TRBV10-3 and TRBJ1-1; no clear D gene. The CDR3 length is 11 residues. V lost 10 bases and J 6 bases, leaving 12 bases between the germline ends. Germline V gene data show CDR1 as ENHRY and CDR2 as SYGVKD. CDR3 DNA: TGTGCCAGCAGGTCCGTGGCTGAAGCTTTCTTT. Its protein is CASRSVAEAFF.

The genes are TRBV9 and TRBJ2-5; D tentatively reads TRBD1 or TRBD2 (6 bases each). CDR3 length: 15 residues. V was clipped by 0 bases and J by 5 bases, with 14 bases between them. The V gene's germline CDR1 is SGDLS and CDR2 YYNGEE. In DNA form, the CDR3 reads TGTGCCAGCAGCGTAGCACCCGGAGGGGGGGAGACCCAGTACTTC. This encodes CASSVAPGGGETQYF.

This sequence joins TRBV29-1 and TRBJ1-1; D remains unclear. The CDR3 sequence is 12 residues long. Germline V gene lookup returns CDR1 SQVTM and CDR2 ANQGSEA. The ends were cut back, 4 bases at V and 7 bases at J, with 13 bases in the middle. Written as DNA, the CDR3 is TGCAGCGTTGGGATCGGGTACAATGAAGCTTTCTTT. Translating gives CSVGIGYNEAFF.

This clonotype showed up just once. CDR3 nucleotides: TGCAGCTTGGGACTAGTGAACGAGCAGTACTTC. This gives the protein CSLGLVNEQYF. The chain recombines TRBV29-1 with TRBJ2-7; TRBD2 matches at 8 bases. J gave up 5 bases and V 8 bases, and 5 bases lay outside the gene matches. Germline CDR1 reads SQVTM; CDR2 reads ANQGSEA. This CDR3 contains 11 residues.

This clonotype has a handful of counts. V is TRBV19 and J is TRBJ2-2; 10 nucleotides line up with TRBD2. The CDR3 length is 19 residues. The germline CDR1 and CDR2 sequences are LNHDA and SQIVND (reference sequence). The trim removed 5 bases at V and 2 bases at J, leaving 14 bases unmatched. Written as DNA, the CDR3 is TGTGCCAGTAGTCCCCGTGGGCTAGCGGGAGTAAAAAACACCGGGGAGCTGTTTTTT. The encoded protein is CASSPRGLAGVKNTGELFF.

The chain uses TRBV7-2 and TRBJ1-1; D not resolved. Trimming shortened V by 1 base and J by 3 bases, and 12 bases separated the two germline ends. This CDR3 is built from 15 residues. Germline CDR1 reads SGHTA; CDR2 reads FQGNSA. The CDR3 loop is CASSLVENWYTEAFF. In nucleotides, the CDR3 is TGTGCCAGCAGCTTAGTGGAGAATTGGTACACTGAAGCTTTCTTT. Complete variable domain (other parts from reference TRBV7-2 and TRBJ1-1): GAGVSQSPSNKVTEKGKDVELRCDPISGHTALYWYRQSLGQGLEFLIYFQGNSAPDKSGLPSDRFSAERTGGSVSTLTIQRTQQEDSAVYLCASSLVENWYTEAFFGQGTRLTVV.

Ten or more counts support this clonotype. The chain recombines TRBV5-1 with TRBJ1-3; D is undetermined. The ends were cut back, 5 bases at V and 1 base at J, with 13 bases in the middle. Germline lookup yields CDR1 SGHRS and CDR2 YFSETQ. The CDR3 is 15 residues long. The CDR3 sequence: CASRRKPDSGNTIYF. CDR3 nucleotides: TGCGCCAGCAGACGTAAGCCGGATTCTGGAAACACCATATATTTT. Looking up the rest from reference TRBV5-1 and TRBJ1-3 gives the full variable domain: KAGVTQTPRYLIKTRGQQVTLSCSPISGHRSVSWYQQTPGQGLQFLFEYFSETQRNKGNFPGRFSGRQFSNSRSEMNVSTLELGDSALYLCASRRKPDSGNTIYFGEGSWLTVV.

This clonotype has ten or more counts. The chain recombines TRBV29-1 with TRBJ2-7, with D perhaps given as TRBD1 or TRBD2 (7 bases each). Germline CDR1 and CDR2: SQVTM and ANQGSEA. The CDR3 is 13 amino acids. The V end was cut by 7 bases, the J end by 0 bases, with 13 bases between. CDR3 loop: CSGGGTASYEQYF. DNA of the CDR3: TGCAGCGGGGGGGGGACAGCCTCCTACGAGCAGTACTTC.

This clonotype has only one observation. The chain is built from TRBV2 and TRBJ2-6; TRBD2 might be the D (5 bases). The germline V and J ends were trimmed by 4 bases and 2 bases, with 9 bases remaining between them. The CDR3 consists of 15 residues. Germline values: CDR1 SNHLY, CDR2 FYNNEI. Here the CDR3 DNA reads TGTGCCAGCAGTGTTACCGGGACTGGGGCCAACGTCCTGACTTTC. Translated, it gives CASSVTGTGANVLTF.

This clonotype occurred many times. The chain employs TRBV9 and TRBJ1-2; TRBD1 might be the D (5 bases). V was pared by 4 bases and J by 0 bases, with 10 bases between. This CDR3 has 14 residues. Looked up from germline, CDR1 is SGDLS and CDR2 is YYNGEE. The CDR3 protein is CASSTGDANYGYTF. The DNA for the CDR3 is TGTGCCAGCAGCACAGGAGACGCTAACTATGGCTACACCTTC.

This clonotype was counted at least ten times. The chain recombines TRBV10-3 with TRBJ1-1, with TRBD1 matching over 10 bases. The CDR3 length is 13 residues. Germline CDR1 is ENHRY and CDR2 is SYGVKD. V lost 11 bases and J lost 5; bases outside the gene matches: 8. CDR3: CAAGTGDYTEAFF. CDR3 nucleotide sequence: TGTGCCGCCGGGACAGGGGATTATACTGAAGCTTTCTTT.

The CDR3 loop is CAISSLDRGTEAFF. For the CDR3, the DNA is TGTGCCATCAGTTCATTGGACAGGGGCACTGAAGCTTTCTTT. The chain employs TRBV10-3 and TRBJ1-1, with 9 positions matching TRBD1. This CDR3 contains 14 residues. With 5 bases clipped from V and 4 bases from J, the junction kept 5 bases outside the gene matches. The germline V gene has CDR1 ENHRY and CDR2 SYGVKD.

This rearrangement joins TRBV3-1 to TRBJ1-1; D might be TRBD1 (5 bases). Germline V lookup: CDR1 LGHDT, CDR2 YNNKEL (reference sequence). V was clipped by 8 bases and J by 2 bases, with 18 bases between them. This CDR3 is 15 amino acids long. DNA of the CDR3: TGTGCCAGCTCGCGGGGCGGGAGCACTAACACTGAAGCTTTCTTT. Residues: CASSRGGSTNTEAFF.